This is a list of T cell receptor beta chains from one sample in a study of blood T cell repertoires in COVID-19. Sequencing used immunoSEQ multiplex PCR; TCRdb keeps in-frame clones, though not all of them. The data hold about 350,000 clones, with about 91% observed a single time. Sequencing was done on a sample of peripheral blood. The receptors originated from a man aged 25 to 45 with COVID-19, enrolled during active disease. Each CDR3 is given with its conserved first and last residue. D genes are given only for firm matches. For some rows the clone size is stated as once, few or many, or as a class when expanded; others skip it.

d_gene: NA; j_gene: TRBJ1-6; abundance: NA; v_gene: TRBV5-1; CDR3aa: CASSSRSNSPLHF; CDR3nt: TGCGCCAGCAGCTCGCGTTCCAATTCACCCCTCCACTTT
d_gene: TRBD1; j_gene: TRBJ2-1; abundance: NA; v_gene: TRBV5-4; CDR3aa: CASSSPTGGSYNEQFF; CDR3nt: TGTGCCAGCAGCTCCCCGACAGGGGGCTCCTACAATGAGCAGTTCTTC
d_gene: TRBD1; j_gene: TRBJ1-1; abundance: NA; v_gene: TRBV7-2; CDR3aa: CASSLVGQGGAEAFF; CDR3nt: TGTGCCAGCAGCTTAGTGGGACAGGGAGGCGCTGAAGCTTTCTTT
d_gene: NA; j_gene: TRBJ2-3; abundance: NA; v_gene: TRBV7-9; CDR3aa: CASSLRTPGTDTQYF; CDR3nt: TGTGCCAGCAGCTTGCGGACTCCAGGCACAGATACGCAGTATTTT
d_gene: NA; j_gene: TRBJ1-2; abundance: NA; v_gene: TRBV9; CDR3aa: CASSYPDRYDGYTF; CDR3nt: TGTGCCAGCAGCTATCCTGACAGATATGATGGCTACACCTTC
d_gene: TRBD1; j_gene: TRBJ2-7; abundance: once; v_gene: TRBV5-5; CDR3aa: CASSLVGQIYEQYF; CDR3nt: TGTGCCAGCAGCTTGGTGGGACAGATCTACGAGCAGTACTTC
d_gene: NA; j_gene: TRBJ2-6; abundance: NA; v_gene: TRBV4-3; CDR3aa: CASSQPGSGANVLTF; CDR3nt: TGCGCCAGCAGCCAACCGGGCTCTGGGGCCAACGTCCTGACTTTC
d_gene: TRBD2; j_gene: TRBJ2-3; abundance: NA; v_gene: TRBV4-1; CDR3aa: CASSQGPDSGSPDTQYF; CDR3nt: TGCGCCAGCAGCCAAGGGCCGGACAGCGGGAGTCCCGATACGCAGTATTTT
d_gene: NA; j_gene: TRBJ1-3; abundance: NA; v_gene: TRBV18; CDR3aa: CASSPLDTSSGNTIYF; CDR3nt: TGTGCCAGCTCACCACTGGACACCAGCTCTGGAAACACCATATATTTT
d_gene: TRBD2; j_gene: TRBJ2-1; abundance: NA; v_gene: TRBV11-3; CDR3aa: CASSSYSGANNEQFF; CDR3nt: TGTGCCAGCAGCTCTTATAGCGGGGCAAACAATGAGCAGTTCTTC
d_gene: NA; j_gene: TRBJ1-4; abundance: NA; v_gene: TRBV5-1; CDR3aa: CASSLSQPTNEKLFF; CDR3nt: TGCGCCAGCAGCTTGTCACAGCCCACTAATGAAAAACTGTTTTTT
d_gene: NA; j_gene: TRBJ2-3; abundance: NA; v_gene: TRBV7-2; CDR3aa: CASSLDRARDTQYF; CDR3nt: TGTGCCAGCAGCTTAGACAGGGCCAGGGATACGCAGTATTTT
d_gene: NA; j_gene: TRBJ2-1; abundance: NA; v_gene: TRBV2; CDR3aa: CASSYNERFF; CDR3nt: TGTGCCAGCAGTTACAATGAGCGGTTCTTC
d_gene: TRBD1; j_gene: TRBJ1-2; abundance: NA; v_gene: TRBV6-5; CDR3aa: CASSYGAGGAWGYTF; CDR3nt: TGTGCCAGCAGTTACGGGGCAGGGGGCGCTTGGGGCTACACCTTC
d_gene: NA; j_gene: TRBJ2-3; abundance: few; v_gene: TRBV24-1; CDR3aa: CATSDPSDQGDTQYF; CDR3nt: TGTGCCACCAGTGACCCCTCTGACCAGGGAGATACGCAGTATTTT
d_gene: NA; j_gene: TRBJ2-7; abundance: NA; v_gene: TRBV11-2; CDR3aa: CASSLDYRSYEQYF; CDR3nt: TGTGCCAGCAGCTTAGACTACCGCTCCTACGAGCAGTACTTC
d_gene: TRBD1; j_gene: TRBJ2-7; abundance: NA; v_gene: TRBV19; CDR3aa: CASSVTGVFFYEQYF; CDR3nt: TGTGCCAGTAGTGTAACAGGGGTATTTTTCTACGAGCAGTACTTC
d_gene: NA; j_gene: TRBJ1-5; abundance: NA; v_gene: TRBV24-1; CDR3aa: CATSVQEGVPQHF; CDR3nt: TGTGCCACCAGTGTCCAGGAGGGTGTGCCCCAGCATTTT
d_gene: NA; j_gene: TRBJ1-1; abundance: once; v_gene: TRBV19; CDR3aa: CASSIQGRAEAFF; CDR3nt: TGTGCCAGTAGTATCCAGGGGAGGGCTGAAGCTTTCTTT